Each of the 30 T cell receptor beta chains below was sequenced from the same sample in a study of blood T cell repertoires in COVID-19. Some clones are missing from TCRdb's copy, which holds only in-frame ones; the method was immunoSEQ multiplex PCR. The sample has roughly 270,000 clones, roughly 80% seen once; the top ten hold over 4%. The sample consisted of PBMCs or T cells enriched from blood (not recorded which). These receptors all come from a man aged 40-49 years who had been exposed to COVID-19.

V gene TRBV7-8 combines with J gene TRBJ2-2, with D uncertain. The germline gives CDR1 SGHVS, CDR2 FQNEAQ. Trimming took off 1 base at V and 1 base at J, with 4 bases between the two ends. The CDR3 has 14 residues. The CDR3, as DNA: TGTGCCAGCAGCTTAGTTCGGAACACCGGGGAGCTGTTTTTT. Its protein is CASSLVRNTGELFF.

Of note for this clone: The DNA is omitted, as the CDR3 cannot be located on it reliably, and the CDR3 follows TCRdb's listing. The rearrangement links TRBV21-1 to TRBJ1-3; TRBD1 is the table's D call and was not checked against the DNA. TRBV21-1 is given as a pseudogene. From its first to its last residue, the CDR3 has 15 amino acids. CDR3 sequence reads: CASSNGWANGNTIYF.

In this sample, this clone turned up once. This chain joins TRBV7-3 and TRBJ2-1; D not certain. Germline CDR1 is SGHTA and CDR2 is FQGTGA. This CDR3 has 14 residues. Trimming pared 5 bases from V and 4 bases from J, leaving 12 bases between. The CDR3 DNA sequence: TGTGCCAGCAGCCTCCACCACTCATACAATGAGCAGTTCTTC. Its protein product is CASSLHHSYNEQFF.

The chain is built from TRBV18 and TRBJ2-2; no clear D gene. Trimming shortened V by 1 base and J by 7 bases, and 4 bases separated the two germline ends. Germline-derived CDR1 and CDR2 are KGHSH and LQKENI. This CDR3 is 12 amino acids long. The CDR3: CASSPQSGELFF. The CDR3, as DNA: TGTGCCAGCTCACCACAGAGCGGGGAGCTGTTTTTT.

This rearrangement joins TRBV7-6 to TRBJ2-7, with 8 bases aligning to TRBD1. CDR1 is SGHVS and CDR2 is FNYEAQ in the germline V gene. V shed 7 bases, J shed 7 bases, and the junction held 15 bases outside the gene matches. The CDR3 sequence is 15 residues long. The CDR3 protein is CASTLTTGTGNEQYF. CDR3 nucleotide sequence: TGTGCCAGCACCCTGACAACCGGGACAGGAAATGAGCAGTACTTC.

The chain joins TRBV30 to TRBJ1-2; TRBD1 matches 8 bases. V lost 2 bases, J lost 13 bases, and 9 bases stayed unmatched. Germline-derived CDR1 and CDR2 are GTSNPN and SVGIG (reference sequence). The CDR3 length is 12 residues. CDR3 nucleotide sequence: TGTGCCTGGAGTTGGACAGGGACCTCCGGCACCTTC. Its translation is CAWSWTGTSGTF.

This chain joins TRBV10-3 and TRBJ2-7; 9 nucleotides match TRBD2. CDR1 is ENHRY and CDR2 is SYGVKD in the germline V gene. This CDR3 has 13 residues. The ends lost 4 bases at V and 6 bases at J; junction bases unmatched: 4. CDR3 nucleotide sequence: TGTGCCATCAGTGGCGGGAGGGCCGGCGAGCAGTACTTC. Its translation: CAISGGRAGEQYF.

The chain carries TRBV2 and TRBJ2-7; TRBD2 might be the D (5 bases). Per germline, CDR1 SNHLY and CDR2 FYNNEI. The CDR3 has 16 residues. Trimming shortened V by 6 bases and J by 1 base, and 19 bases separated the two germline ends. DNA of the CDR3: TGTGCCAGCAGGCCCCTCGGTCGAGGGATGTCCTACGAGCAGTACTTC. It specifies CASRPLGRGMSYEQYF.

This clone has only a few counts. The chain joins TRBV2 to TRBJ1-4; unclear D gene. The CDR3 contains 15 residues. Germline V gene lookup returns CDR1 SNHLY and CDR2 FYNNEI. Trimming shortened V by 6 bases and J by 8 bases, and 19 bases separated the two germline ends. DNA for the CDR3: TGTGCCAGCAGAGACCTTTACACGGGGAGGGAAAAACTGTTTTTT. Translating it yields CASRDLYTGREKLFF.

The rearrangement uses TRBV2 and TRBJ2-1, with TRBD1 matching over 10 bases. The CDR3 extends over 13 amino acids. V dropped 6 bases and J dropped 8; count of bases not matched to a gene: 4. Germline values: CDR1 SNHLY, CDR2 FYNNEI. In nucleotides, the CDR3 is TGTGCCAGCAGGCGACAGGGGGCGGATGAGCAGTTCTTC. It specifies CASRRQGADEQFF.

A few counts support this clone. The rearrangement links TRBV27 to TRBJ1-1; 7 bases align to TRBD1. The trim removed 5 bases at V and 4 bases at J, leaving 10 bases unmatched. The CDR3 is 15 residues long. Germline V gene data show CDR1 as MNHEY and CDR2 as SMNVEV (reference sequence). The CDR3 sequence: CASSILNRGGTEAFF. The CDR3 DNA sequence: TGTGCCAGCAGTATCCTTAACAGGGGAGGCACTGAAGCTTTCTTT.

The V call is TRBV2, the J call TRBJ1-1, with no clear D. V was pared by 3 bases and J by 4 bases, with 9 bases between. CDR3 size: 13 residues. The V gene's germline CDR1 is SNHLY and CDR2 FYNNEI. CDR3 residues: CASSDTVFTEAFF. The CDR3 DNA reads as TGTGCCAGCAGTGATACGGTATTCACTGAAGCTTTCTTT.

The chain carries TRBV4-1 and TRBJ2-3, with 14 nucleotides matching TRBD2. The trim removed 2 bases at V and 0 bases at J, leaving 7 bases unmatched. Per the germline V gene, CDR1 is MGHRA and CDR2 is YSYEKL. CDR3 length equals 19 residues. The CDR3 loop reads CASSQIRLAGGSSTDTQYF. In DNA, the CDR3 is TGCGCCAGCAGCCAAATCAGACTAGCGGGAGGGTCTAGCACAGATACGCAGTATTTT.

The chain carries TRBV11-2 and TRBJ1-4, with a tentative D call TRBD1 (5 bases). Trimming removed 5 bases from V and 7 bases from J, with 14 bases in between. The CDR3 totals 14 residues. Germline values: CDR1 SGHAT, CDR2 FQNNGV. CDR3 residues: CASSTGAKGEKLFF. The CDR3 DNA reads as TGTGCCAGCAGCACTGGGGCTAAGGGTGAAAAACTGTTTTTT.

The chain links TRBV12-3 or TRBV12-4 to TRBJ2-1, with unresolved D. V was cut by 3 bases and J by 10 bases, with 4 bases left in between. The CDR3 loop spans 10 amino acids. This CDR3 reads CASSFREQFF. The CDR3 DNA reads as TGTGCCAGCAGTTTCCGGGAGCAGTTCTTC.

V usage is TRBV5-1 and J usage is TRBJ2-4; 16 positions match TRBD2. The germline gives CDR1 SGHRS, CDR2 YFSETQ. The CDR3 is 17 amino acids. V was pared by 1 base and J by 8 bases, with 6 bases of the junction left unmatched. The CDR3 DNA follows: TGCGCCAGCAGCTTGTCCGGGACTAGCGGGAGGGGGGACATTCAGTACTTC. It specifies CASSLSGTSGRGDIQYF.

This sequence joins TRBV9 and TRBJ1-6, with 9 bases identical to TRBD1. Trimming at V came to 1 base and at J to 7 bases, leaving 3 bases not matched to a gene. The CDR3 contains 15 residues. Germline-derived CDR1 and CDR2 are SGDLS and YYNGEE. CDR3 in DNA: TGTGCCAGCAGCGTACGCGGACAGGGGAATTCACCCCTCCACTTT. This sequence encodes CASSVRGQGNSPLHF.

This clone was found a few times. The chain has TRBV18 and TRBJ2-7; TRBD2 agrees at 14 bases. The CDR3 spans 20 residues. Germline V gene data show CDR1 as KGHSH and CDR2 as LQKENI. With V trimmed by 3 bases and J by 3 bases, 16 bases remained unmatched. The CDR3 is CASSPTGLRTSGRSFYEQYF. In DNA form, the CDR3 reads TGTGCCAGCTCACCGACAGGGCTAAGGACTAGCGGGAGGTCTTTCTACGAGCAGTACTTC. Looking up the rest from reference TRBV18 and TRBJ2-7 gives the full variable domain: NAGVMQNPRHLVRRRGQEARLRCSPMKGHSHVYWYRQLPEEGLKFMVYLQKENIIDESGMPKERFSAEFPKEGPSILRIQQVVRGDSAAYFCASSPTGLRTSGRSFYEQYFGPGTRLTVT.

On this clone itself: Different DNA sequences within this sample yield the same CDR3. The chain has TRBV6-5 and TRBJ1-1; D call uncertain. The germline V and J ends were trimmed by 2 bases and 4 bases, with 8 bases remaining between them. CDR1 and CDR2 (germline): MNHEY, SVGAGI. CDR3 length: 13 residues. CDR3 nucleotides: TGTGCCAGCAGTTACGGGCCAGGCACTGAAGCTTTCTTT. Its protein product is CASSYGPGTEAFF.

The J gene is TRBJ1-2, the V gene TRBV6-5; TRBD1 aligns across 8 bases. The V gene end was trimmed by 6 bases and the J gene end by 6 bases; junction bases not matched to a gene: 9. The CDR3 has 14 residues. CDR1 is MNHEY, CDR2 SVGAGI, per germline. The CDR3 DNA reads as TGTGCCAGCAGCTACAGGGACAGGCTAAATGGCTACACCTTC. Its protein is CASSYRDRLNGYTF.

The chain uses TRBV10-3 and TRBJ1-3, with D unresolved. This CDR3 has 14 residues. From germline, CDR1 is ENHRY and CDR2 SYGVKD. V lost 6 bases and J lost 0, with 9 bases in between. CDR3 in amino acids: CAISRKSSGNTIYF. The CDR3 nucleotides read TGTGCCATCAGCAGGAAGAGCTCTGGAAACACCATATATTTT.

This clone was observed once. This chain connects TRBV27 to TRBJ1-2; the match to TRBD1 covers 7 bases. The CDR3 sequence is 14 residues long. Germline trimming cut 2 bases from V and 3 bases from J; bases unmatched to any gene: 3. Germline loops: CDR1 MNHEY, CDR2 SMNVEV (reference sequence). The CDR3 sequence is CASSLGGGHYGYTF. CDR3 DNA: TGTGCCAGCAGTTTAGGAGGGGGCCACTATGGCTACACCTTC.

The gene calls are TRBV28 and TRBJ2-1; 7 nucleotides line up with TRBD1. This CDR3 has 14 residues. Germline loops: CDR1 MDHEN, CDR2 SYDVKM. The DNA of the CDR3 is TGTGTAACCCAGACCGGGACAGCCTACAATGAGCAGTTCTTC. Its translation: CVTQTGTAYNEQFF.

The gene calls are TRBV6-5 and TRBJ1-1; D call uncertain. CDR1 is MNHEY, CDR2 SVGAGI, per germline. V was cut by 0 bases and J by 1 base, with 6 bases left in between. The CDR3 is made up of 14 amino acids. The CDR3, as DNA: TGTGCCAGCAGTTACTCTGGCAGGAACACTGAAGCTTTCTTT. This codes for CASSYSGRNTEAFF.

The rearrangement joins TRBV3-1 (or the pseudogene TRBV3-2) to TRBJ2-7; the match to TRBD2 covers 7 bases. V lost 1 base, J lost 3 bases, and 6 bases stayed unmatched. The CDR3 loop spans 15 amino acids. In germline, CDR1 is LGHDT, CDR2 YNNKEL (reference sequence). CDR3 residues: CASSQGTSSDYEQYF. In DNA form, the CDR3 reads TGTGCCAGCAGCCAAGGGACTAGTTCAGACTACGAGCAGTACTTC.

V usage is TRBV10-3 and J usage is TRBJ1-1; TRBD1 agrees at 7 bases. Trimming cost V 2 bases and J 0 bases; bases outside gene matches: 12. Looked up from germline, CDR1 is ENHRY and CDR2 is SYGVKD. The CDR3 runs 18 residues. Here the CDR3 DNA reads TGTGCCATCAGTGAGGGGTTTAGGGTCAGGGGGGTGAACACTGAAGCTTTCTTT. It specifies CAISEGFRVRGVNTEAFF.

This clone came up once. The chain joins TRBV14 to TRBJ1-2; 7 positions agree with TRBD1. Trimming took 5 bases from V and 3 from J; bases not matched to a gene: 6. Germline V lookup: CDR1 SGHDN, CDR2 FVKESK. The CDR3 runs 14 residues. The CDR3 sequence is CASSTGTVYYGYTF. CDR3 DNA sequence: TGTGCCAGCAGCACAGGGACAGTTTACTATGGCTACACCTTC.

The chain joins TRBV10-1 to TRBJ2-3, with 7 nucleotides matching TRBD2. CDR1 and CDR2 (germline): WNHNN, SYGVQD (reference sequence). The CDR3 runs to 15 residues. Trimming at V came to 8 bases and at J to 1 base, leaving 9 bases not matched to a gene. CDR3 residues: CASRSGLAGTDTQYF. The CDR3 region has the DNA TGCGCCAGCCGCTCGGGGCTAGCGGGCACAGATACGCAGTATTTT.

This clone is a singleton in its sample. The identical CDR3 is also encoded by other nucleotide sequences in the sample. The CDR3 here is CASSLASRSGYTF. CDR3 nucleotide sequence: TGCGCCAGCAGCTTGGCCTCTAGGAGTGGCTACACCTTC. V gene TRBV5-1 combines with J gene TRBJ1-2, with D uncertain. The CDR3 spans 13 residues. The germline V and J ends were trimmed by 0 bases and 7 bases, with 10 bases remaining between them. Germline CDR1 and CDR2: SGHRS and YFSETQ.

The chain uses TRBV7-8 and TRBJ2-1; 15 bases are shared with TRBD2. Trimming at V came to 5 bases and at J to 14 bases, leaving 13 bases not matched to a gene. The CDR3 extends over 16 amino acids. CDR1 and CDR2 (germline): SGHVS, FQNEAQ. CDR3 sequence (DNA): TGTGCCAGCAGCGCCGGGACTAGCGGGAGGCCCACCCGGGAGTTCTTC. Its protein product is CASSAGTSGRPTREFF.